This entry features one T cell receptor beta chain sequence. No antigen is known for it. After extraction with the RNeasy kit, about 0.5 to 1 ug of the RNA was reverse transcribed using random hexamers. The TCR beta CDR3 was amplified by immunoSEQ multiplex PCR across 54 Vbeta, 13 Jbeta. TCRdb used MiXCR to reprocess the immunoSEQ multiplex PCR reads, holding one entry per CDR3 protein. Among some 250,000 distinct CDR3 sequences, 90% to 97% were seen once, and the ten largest hold approximately 0.094%. Susac syndrome patients met recently defined diagnostic criteria for definite or probable disease. TEMRA cells underwent FACS enrichment and CD8+ and CD4+ T cells underwent negative isolation. This sample is drawn from a study of CD8 T cells in Susac syndrome. Study-wide points: The CD4+ T cell repertoires from Susac syndrome exhibited no clonal expansion.

The sample taken for sequencing was CD4+ T cells from PBMCs. The TCR comes from a human donor with Susac syndrome.

In DNA form, the CDR3 reads TGTGCCAGCAGCGTAGCCCCGGGACAGGGAGTCTCTGAGCAGTTCTTC. Translated, it gives CASSVAPGQGVSEQFF. This chain uses TRBV9 with TRBJ2-1; 9 nucleotides align to TRBD1. Germline assignment: CDR1 SGDLS and CDR2 YYNGEE. The CDR3 totals 16 residues. Trimming at V came to 0 bases and at J to 9 bases, leaving 10 bases not matched to a gene.